Each of the 4 T cell receptor beta chains below was sequenced from the same sample in a study of T cell clonotyping in hematopoietic cell transplantation. The protocol was immunoSEQ multiplex PCR, while the TCRdb copy is restricted to in-frame clones and leaves out a portion. The sample shows about 9,000 clones, 70% to 85% of them seen only once. Time point reported: recipient sample about 28 days before transplant, after cytoreduction. The sample here was peripheral blood mononuclear cells, taken before stem cell transplant. The receptors were sampled from a man aged 55 to 70 with acute myeloid leukemia. Some clones in this sample may be carry-over from other donors' samples.

The chain is built from TRBV28 and TRBJ2-2; D may be TRBD2 (6 bases). CDR3 length: 19 amino acids. Trimming shortened V by 3 bases and J by 3 bases, and 23 bases separated the two germline ends. The germline CDR1 and CDR2 sequences are MDHEN and SYDVKM. CDR3 sequence (DNA): TGTGCCAGCAGTTTTGGGGTGCTAGCGAACCCGGAAGACACCGGGGAGCTGTTTTTT. This sequence encodes CASSFGVLANPEDTGELFF. The whole variable domain, filled in from reference TRBV28 and TRBJ2-2, reads DVKVTQSSRYLVKRTGEKVFLECVQDMDHENMFWYRQDPGLGLRLIYFSYDVKMKEKGDIPEGYSVSREKKERFSLILESASTNQTSMYLCASSFGVLANPEDTGELFFGEGSRLTVL.

This rearrangement joins TRBV5-4 to TRBJ2-1; D unresolved. Deletions cut 0 bases from V and 0 bases from J, with 7 bases between. Germline loops: CDR1 SGHNT, CDR2 YYREEE (reference sequence). The CDR3 has 15 residues. CDR3 amino acids: CASSLDVSSYNEQFF. Here the CDR3 DNA reads TGTGCCAGCAGCTTGGATGTTAGCTCCTACAATGAGCAGTTCTTC. Full variable domain (outside the CDR3, taken from reference TRBV5-4 and TRBJ2-1): ETGVTQSPTHLIKTRGQQVTLRCSSQSGHNTVSWYQQALGQGPQFIFQYYREEENGRGNFPPRFSGLQFPNYSSELNVNALELDDSALYLCASSLDVSSYNEQFFGPGTRLTVL.

J is TRBJ1-5 and V is TRBV7-8; D not certain. This CDR3 spans 16 amino acids. V gave up 2 bases and J gave up 0 bases, with 11 bases separating them. Germline V lookup: CDR1 SGHVS, CDR2 FQNEAQ. In nucleotides, the CDR3 is TGTGCCAGCAGCTTAAGGCAGTTCAATAGCAATCAGCCCCAGCATTTT. As protein: CASSLRQFNSNQPQHF.

This sequence joins TRBV7-9 and TRBJ1-2, with a weak D call TRBD1 (5 bases). This CDR3 has 15 residues. Germline V gene data show CDR1 as SEHNR and CDR2 as FQNEAQ (reference sequence). Trimming took off 3 bases at V and 0 bases at J, with 11 bases between the two ends. This CDR3 is CASSFGTRSNYGYTF. The DNA of the CDR3 is TGTGCCAGCAGCTTTGGGACCCGATCTAACTATGGCTACACCTTC.